A single sample is the source of the 20 T cell receptor beta chains below, sequenced in a study of Ad26.COV2.S vaccination and SARS-CoV-2 variants. The treatment denotes: about 20 received Ad26.COV2.S at low or high dose, single or two shots; about 5 received placebo; per-sample allocation not given. All samples were drawn on day 63, counting from the first vaccine or placebo injection. This table comes from immunoSEQ multiplex PCR, and its TCRdb copy is limited to in-frame clones, with some not included. The sample has 410,000 or so clones, roughly 90% seen once. Sequenced material: peripheral blood, taken in a trial of Ad26.COV2.S vaccine versus placebo. Receptor source: a person aged 18-60 years who received the Ad26.COV2.S COVID-19 vaccine or a placebo.

This rearrangement joins TRBV19 to TRBJ2-2; 8 bases align to TRBD2. This CDR3 contains 15 residues. The germline CDR1 and CDR2 sequences are LNHDA and SQIVND (reference sequence). The V gene end was trimmed by 7 bases and the J gene end by 3 bases; junction bases not matched to a gene: 7. CDR3 protein: CASTLRTSHTGELFF. The CDR3 region has the DNA TGTGCCAGTACATTGAGGACTAGCCACACCGGGGAGCTGTTTTTT.

The V gene is TRBV27, the J gene TRBJ1-2; weak D call: TRBD1 (5 bases). The CDR3 is 14 amino acids. Germline loops: CDR1 MNHEY, CDR2 SMNVEV (reference sequence). Trimming stripped 0 bases from V and 7 bases from J, with 12 bases between. CDR3 sequence reads: CASSLSGGFIGYTF. The DNA of the CDR3 is TGTGCCAGCAGTTTATCCGGGGGGTTCATTGGCTACACCTTC.

The chain employs TRBV7-2 and TRBJ2-3; D is possibly TRBD2 (6 bases). CDR1 and CDR2 (germline): SGHTA, FQGNSA. V shed 5 bases and J shed 5 bases, with 20 bases lying between them. The CDR3 consists of 16 residues. This CDR3 is CASSPRVREGVDTQYF. CDR3 nucleotides: TGTGCCAGCAGCCCGAGGGTGCGGGAAGGTGTAGATACGCAGTATTTT.

The V and J genes are TRBV5-1 and TRBJ2-7; D gene unclear. From germline, CDR1 is SGHRS and CDR2 YFSETQ. Trimming took 2 bases from V and 3 from J, leaving 12 bases between them. This CDR3 has 14 residues. CDR3 in amino acids: CASSLTSRFYEQYF. CDR3 DNA sequence: TGCGCCAGCAGCTTAACGTCCCGGTTCTACGAGCAGTACTTC.

The chain links TRBV6-6 to TRBJ2-6; D unclear. V lost 2 bases and J 0 bases, leaving 2 bases between the germline ends. The CDR3 contains 14 residues. Germline V gives CDR1 MNHNY, CDR2 SVGAGI (reference sequence). The CDR3 spells CASSYGSGANVLTF. The CDR3 region has the DNA TGTGCCAGCAGTTACGGCTCTGGGGCCAACGTCCTGACTTTC.

The CDR3 DNA is TGTGCCAGCAGCCAGGGTCGCGAGCAGTACTTC. It encodes CASSQGREQYF. The chain carries TRBV28 and TRBJ2-7, with a possible D match to TRBD1 (5 bases). The length of the CDR3 is 11 residues. With 6 bases removed from V and 6 bases from J, the gap between germline ends came to 9 bases. Germline values: CDR1 MDHEN, CDR2 SYDVKM.

The chain has TRBV5-1 and TRBJ2-3, with D possibly matching TRBD1 (6 bases). This CDR3 spans 15 amino acids. Between the trimmed V and J ends, which lost 3 bases and 4 bases, there was a span of 15 bases. Germline-derived CDR1 and CDR2 are SGHRS and YFSETQ. The CDR3: CASSWRGGPADTQYF. For the CDR3, the DNA is TGCGCCAGCAGCTGGAGAGGGGGACCCGCAGATACGCAGTATTTT.

The chain combines TRBV6-2 or TRBV6-3 with TRBJ2-2, with 10 bases lining up with TRBD1. The V gene's germline CDR1 is MNHEY and CDR2 SVGEGT. V shed 0 bases and J 7 bases; nucleotides not matched to a gene: 5. The CDR3 runs to 16 residues. In DNA form, the CDR3 reads TGTGCCAGCAGTTACTCGGGACAGGGGATTGTCGGGGAGCTGTTTTTT. Its protein product is CASSYSGQGIVGELFF.

The chain carries TRBV13 and TRBJ1-1; D not resolved. V lost 5 bases, J lost 0 bases, and 13 bases lay in between. Germline CDR1 is PRHDT and CDR2 is FYEKMQ (reference sequence). CDR3 length equals 15 residues. The CDR3 DNA reads TGTGCCAGCAGCCTCGGACGGGAGATGAACACTGAAGCTTTCTTT. Translated: CASSLGREMNTEAFF.

The V call is TRBV19, the J call TRBJ2-2; a possible D gene is TRBD1 (5 bases). The CDR3 consists of 15 residues. CDR1 is LNHDA, CDR2 SQIVND, per germline (reference sequence). Trimming stripped 4 bases from V and 4 bases from J, with 13 bases between. CDR3 in amino acids: CASSTRPTGTGELFF. The CDR3 nucleotides are TGTGCCAGTAGTACCAGACCTACAGGCACCGGGGAGCTGTTTTTT. Filled out from reference TRBV19 and TRBJ2-2, the complete variable domain reads DGGITQSPKYLFRKEGQNVTLSCEQNLNHDAMYWYRQDPGQGLRLIYYSQIVNDFQKGDIAEGYSVSREKKESFPLTVTSAQKNPTAFYLCASSTRPTGTGELFFGEGSRLTVL.

V and J are TRBV27 and TRBJ1-5, with 7 bases that match TRBD1. The CDR3 sequence is 17 residues long. Germline CDR1 MNHEY, CDR2 SMNVEV (reference sequence). J lost 0 bases, V lost 5 bases, and 10 bases had no gene match. The CDR3 nucleotides read TGTGCCAGCAGTGCAGGGGGGCTCGGGTATAGCAATCAGCCCCAGCATTTT. This gives the protein CASSAGGLGYSNQPQHF.

The chain has TRBV11-2 and TRBJ2-1, with D hard to call. V was pared by 6 bases and J by 4 bases, with 4 bases between. The V gene's germline CDR1 is SGHAT and CDR2 FQNNGV. CDR3 length equals 11 residues. The CDR3 region is CASRGYNEQFF. DNA of the CDR3: TGTGCCAGCAGGGGTTACAATGAGCAGTTCTTC.

The chain recombines TRBV19 with TRBJ2-1, with 9 bases identical to TRBD1. This CDR3 has 15 amino acids. Germline values: CDR1 LNHDA, CDR2 SQIVND (reference sequence). Trimming removed 4 bases from V and 5 bases from J; junction bases left unmatched: 6. This chain's CDR3 is CASSRGDRVHNEQFF. The CDR3 nucleotides are TGTGCCAGTAGTAGGGGGGACAGGGTGCACAATGAGCAGTTCTTC.

The chain carries TRBV2 and TRBJ2-1; 8 positions agree with TRBD2. The CDR3 spans 15 residues. Trimming removed 8 bases from V and 7 bases from J; junction bases left unmatched: 13. Germline assignment: CDR1 SNHLY and CDR2 FYNNEI. The CDR3: CASEHGTSGDNEQFF. CDR3 bases: TGTGCCAGCGAGCATGGCACTAGCGGTGATAATGAGCAGTTCTTC.

This sequence joins TRBV28 and TRBJ2-6; maybe TRBD2 (6 bases). Germline V CDR1 and CDR2: MDHEN, SYDVKM. This CDR3 has 18 amino acids. Trimming removed 6 bases from V and 0 bases from J, with 18 bases in between. CDR3 amino acids: CASRPGGMEYSGANVLTF. DNA for the CDR3: TGTGCCAGCAGGCCTGGGGGGATGGAGTACTCTGGGGCCAACGTCCTGACTTTC.

The rearrangement links TRBV19 to TRBJ2-1; tentative D call: TRBD2 (7 bases). The V and J ends lost 4 bases and 10 bases respectively, with 29 bases between them. CDR3 size: 18 residues. CDR1 and CDR2 from the germline V gene are LNHDA and SQIVND (reference sequence). The chain's CDR3 is CASSTDGLGGGLLMEQFF. In DNA form, the CDR3 reads TGTGCCAGTAGTACGGACGGCCTCGGCGGGGGCCTCTTGATGGAGCAGTTCTTC. The full variable domain, its missing parts supplied by reference TRBV19 and TRBJ2-1, is DGGITQSPKYLFRKEGQNVTLSCEQNLNHDAMYWYRQDPGQGLRLIYYSQIVNDFQKGDIAEGYSVSREKKESFPLTVTSAQKNPTAFYLCASSTDGLGGGLLMEQFFGPGTRLTVL.

This clone has only a few counts. The chain recombines TRBV5-4 with TRBJ1-1; D uncertain. CDR1 SGHNT and CDR2 YYREEE come from the germline V gene (reference sequence). The germline V and J ends were trimmed by 3 bases and 0 bases, with 9 bases remaining between them. The length of the CDR3 is 14 residues. The CDR3 bases are TGTGCCAGCAGCTGGGAGAGAATGAACACTGAAGCTTTCTTT. Protein sequence: CASSWERMNTEAFF.

With respect to this clone: The same CDR3 is also encoded by other DNA sequences in this sample. The chain carries TRBV27 and TRBJ2-7, with 7 bases that match TRBD1. The CDR3 runs to 13 residues. After removal of 5 bases from V and 2 bases from J, the junction contained 3 bases not matched to a gene. The germline gives CDR1 MNHEY, CDR2 SMNVEV (reference sequence). The CDR3 here is CASSPGTAYEQYF. CDR3 coding DNA: TGTGCCAGCAGTCCTGGGACAGCCTACGAGCAGTACTTC.

The chain is built from TRBV2 and TRBJ1-3; 7 nucleotides match TRBD1. The CDR3 runs to 15 residues. J gave up 0 bases and V 6 bases, and 5 bases lay outside the gene matches. Germline assignment: CDR1 SNHLY and CDR2 FYNNEI. The CDR3 protein is CASRGQLLSGNTIYF. The CDR3 region has the DNA TGTGCCAGCAGGGGACAGCTTCTCTCTGGAAACACCATATATTTT. The variable domain in full, completed from reference TRBV2 and TRBJ1-3, reads EPEVTQTPSHQVTQMGQEVILRCVPISNHLYFYWYRQILGQKVEFLVSFYNNEISEKSEIFDDQFSVERPDGSNFTLKIRSTKLEDSAMYFCASRGQLLSGNTIYFGEGSWLTVV.

The chain is built from TRBV18 and TRBJ1-4, with D tentatively TRBD1 (6 bases). Between the trimmed V and J ends, which lost 4 bases and 0 bases, there was a span of 15 bases. Germline V gene sequence: CDR1 KGHSH, CDR2 LQKENI. The CDR3 is 17 residues long. CDR3 in DNA: TGTGCCAGCTCACGGCAGGACAGTTCCTCAACTAATGAAAAACTGTTTTTT. Protein: CASSRQDSSSTNEKLFF.